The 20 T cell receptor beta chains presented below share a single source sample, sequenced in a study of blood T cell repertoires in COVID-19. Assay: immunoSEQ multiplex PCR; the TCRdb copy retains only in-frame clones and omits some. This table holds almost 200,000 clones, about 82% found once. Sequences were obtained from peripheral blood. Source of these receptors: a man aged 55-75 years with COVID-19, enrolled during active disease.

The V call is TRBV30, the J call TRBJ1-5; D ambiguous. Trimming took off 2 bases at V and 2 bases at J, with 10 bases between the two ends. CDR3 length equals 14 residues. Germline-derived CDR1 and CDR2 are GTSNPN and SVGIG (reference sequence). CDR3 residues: CAWSRPGGNQPQHF. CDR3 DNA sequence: TGTGCCTGGAGTCGGCCAGGCGGCAATCAGCCCCAGCATTTT.

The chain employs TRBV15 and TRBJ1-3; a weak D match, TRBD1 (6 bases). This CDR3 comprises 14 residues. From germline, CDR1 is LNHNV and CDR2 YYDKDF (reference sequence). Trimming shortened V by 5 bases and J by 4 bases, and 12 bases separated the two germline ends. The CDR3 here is CATSPLQGGNTIYF. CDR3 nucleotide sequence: TGTGCCACCAGCCCACTCCAGGGGGGAAACACCATATATTTT. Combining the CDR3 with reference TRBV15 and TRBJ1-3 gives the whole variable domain DAMVIQNPRYQVTQFGKPVTLSCSQTLNHNVMYWYQQKSSQAPKLLFHYYDKDFNNEADTPDNFQSRRPNTSFCFLDIRSPGLGDTAMYLCATSPLQGGNTIYFGEGSWLTVV.

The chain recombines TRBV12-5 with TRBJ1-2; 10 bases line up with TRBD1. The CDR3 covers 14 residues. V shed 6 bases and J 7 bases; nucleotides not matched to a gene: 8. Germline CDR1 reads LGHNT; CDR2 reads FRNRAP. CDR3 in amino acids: CASGLGTGVFGYTF. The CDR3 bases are TGTGCTAGTGGACTTGGGACAGGGGTATTTGGCTACACCTTC.

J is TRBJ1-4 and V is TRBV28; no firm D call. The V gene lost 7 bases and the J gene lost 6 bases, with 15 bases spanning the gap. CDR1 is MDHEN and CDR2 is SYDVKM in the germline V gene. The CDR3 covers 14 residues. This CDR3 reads CASTTPGMHEKLFF. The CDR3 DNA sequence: TGTGCCAGCACCACACCGGGGATGCATGAAAAACTGTTTTTT.

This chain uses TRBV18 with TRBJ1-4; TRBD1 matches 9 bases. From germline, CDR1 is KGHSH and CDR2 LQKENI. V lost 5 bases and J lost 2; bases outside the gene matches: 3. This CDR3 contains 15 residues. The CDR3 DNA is TGTGCCAGCTCAGGACAGGGGATCACTAATGAAAAACTGTTTTTT. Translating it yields CASSGQGITNEKLFF.

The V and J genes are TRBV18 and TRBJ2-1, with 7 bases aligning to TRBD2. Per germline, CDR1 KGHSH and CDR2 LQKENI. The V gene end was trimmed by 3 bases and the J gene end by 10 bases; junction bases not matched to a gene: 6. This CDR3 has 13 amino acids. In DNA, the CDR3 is TGTGCCAGCTCACCGGGGGGTAGCGGGGAGCAGTTCTTC. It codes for CASSPGGSGEQFF.

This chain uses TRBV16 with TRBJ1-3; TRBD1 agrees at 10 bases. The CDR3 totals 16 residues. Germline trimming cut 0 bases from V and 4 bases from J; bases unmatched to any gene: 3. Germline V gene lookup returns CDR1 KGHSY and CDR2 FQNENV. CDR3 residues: CASSQSGQGFGNTIYF. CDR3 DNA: TGTGCCAGCAGCCAATCGGGACAGGGGTTCGGAAACACCATATATTTT.

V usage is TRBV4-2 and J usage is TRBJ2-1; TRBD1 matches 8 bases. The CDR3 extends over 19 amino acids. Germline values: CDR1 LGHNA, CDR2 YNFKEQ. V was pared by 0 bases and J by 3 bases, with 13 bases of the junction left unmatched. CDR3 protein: CASSQDFLSGGADYNEQFF. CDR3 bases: TGTGCCAGCAGCCAAGATTTCCTATCAGGGGGCGCGGACTACAATGAGCAGTTCTTC.

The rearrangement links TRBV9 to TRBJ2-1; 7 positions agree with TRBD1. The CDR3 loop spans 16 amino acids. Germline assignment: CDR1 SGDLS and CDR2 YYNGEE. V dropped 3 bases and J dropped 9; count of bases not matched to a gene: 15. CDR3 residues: CASSAAQGRLTGEQFF. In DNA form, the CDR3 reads TGTGCCAGCAGCGCTGCACAGGGGCGGTTGACTGGTGAGCAGTTCTTC. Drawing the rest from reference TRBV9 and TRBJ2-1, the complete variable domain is DSGVTQTPKHLITATGQRVTLRCSPRSGDLSVYWYQQSLDQGLQFLIQYYNGEERAKGNILERFSAQQFPDLHSELNLSSLELGDSALYFCASSAAQGRLTGEQFFGPGTRLTVL.

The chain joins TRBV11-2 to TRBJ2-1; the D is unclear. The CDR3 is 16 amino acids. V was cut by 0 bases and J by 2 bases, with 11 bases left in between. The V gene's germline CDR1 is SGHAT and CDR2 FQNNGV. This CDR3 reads CASSLERTPTYNEQFF. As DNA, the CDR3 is TGTGCCAGCAGCTTAGAGAGAACCCCGACCTACAATGAGCAGTTCTTC.

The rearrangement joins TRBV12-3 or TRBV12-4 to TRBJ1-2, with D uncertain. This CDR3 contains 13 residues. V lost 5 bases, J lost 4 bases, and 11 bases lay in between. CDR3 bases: TGTGCCAGCAGTCCCATGAACAGCTATGGCTACACCTTC. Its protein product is CASSPMNSYGYTF.

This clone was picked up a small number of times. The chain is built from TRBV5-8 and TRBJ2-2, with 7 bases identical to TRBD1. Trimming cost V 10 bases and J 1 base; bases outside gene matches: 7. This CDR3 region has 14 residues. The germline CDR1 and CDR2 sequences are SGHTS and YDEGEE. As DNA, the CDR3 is TGTGCCCCCAGGACAGGCGTGAACACCGGGGAGCTGTTTTTT. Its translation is CAPRTGVNTGELFF.

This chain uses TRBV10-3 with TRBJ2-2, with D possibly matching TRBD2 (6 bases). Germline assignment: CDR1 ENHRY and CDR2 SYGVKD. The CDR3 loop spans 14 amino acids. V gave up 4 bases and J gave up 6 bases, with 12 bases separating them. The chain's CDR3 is CAISGGWGAGELFF. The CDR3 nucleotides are TGTGCCATCAGTGGGGGATGGGGGGCCGGGGAGCTGTTTTTT.

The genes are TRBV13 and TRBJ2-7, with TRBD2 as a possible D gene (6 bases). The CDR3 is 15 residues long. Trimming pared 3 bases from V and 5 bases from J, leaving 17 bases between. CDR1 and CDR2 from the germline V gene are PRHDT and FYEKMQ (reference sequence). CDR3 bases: TGTGCCAGCAGCTTTGGGACTCCCAGAAACGACGAGCAGTACTTC. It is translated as CASSFGTPRNDEQYF.

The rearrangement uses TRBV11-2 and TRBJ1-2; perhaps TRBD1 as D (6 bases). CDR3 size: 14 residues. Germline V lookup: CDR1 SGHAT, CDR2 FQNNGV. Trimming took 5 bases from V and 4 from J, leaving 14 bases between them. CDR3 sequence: CASSDGQGIYGYTF. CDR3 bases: TGTGCCAGCAGCGACGGGCAGGGGATCTATGGCTACACCTTC. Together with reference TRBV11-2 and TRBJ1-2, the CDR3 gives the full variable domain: EAGVAQSPRYKIIEKRQSVAFWCNPISGHATLYWYQQILGQGPKLLIQFQNNGVVDDSQLPKDRFSAERLKGVDSTLKIQPAKLEDSAVYLCASSDGQGIYGYTFGSGTRLTVV.

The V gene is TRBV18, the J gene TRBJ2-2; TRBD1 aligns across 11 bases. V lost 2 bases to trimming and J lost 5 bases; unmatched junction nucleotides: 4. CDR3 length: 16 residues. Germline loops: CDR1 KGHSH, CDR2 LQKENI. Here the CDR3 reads CASSPTGQGATGELFF. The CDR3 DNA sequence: TGTGCCAGCTCACCAACCGGACAGGGGGCTACCGGGGAGCTGTTTTTT.

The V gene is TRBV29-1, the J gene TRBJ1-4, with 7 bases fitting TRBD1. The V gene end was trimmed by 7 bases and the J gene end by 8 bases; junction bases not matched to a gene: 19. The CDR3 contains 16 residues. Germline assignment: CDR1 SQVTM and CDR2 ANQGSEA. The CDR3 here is CSGRLGGQGVGEKLFF. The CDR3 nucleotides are TGCAGCGGACGTCTAGGTGGGCAGGGGGTAGGAGAAAAACTGTTTTTT.

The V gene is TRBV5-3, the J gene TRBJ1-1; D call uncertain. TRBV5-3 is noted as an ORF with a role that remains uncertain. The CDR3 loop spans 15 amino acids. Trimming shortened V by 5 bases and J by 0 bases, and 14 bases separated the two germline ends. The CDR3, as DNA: TGTGCCAGAAGACCTGCTGGGCCATTGAACACTGAAGCTTTCTTT. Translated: CARRPAGPLNTEAFF.

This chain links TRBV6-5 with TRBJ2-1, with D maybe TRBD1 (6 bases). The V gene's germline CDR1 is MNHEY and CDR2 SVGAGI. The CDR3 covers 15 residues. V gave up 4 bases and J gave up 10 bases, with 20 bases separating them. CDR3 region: CASSSGVGGRKEQFF. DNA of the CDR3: TGTGCCAGCAGTTCTGGCGTAGGGGGTCGGAAAGAGCAGTTCTTC.

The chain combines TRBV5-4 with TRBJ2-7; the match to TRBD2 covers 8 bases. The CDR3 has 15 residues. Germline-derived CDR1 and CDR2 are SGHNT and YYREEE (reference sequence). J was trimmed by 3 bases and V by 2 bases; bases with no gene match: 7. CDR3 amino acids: CASSLAGALFYEQYF. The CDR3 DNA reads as TGTGCCAGCAGCTTAGCGGGGGCCCTCTTCTACGAGCAGTACTTC.